What follows describes a single TCR beta chain. What it binds is not known. Germline CDR1 MGHRA, CDR2 YSYEKL. This CDR3 spans 17 amino acids. V lost 0 bases to trimming and J lost 3 bases, with 18 bases between them. The data are from a study of identifying expanded T cells in peripheral blood. Study-level points and caveats: Over around two and four weeks, about 15 and 19 clones changed, versus around 1.2 between replicates.

The table came from immunoSEQ multiplex PCR; TCRdb's copy has only in-frame clones and leaves some out. The repertoire holds about 89,000 clones, with roughly 88% as singletons. Sequences were obtained from blood. The chain employs TRBV4-1 and TRBJ2-7; D may be TRBD2 (5 bases). This clonotype was sampled from a person aged 18 to 75 in good health. CDR3 residues: CASSQDTGMPARYEQYF. The DNA of the CDR3 is TGCGCCAGCAGCCAAGATACCGGGATGCCAGCACGCTACGAGCAGTACTTC.